This TCR beta chain was identified in a study of Graves' ophthalmopathy and Graves' hyperthyroidism. Investigators amplified TCR beta CDR3 regions from RNA transcripts. After a first-round RT-PCR with HTBI primers, a second-round multiplex PCR was run. TCRdb reanalysed the multiplex PCR reads using MiXCR and keeps one entry per CDR3 protein. The sample holds around 590,000 distinct CDR3 sequences; under 40% are singletons and the top ten take roughly 4%. Turning to this clonotype: Its target is unknown. The conserved phenylalanine or tryptophan is not found at the CDR3 terminus, so this likely reflects a read error.

The germline gives CDR1 SGHDN, CDR2 FVKESK. This CDR3 has 13 amino acids. J gave up 4 bases and V 3 bases, and 2 bases lay outside the gene matches. Whole-study findings and limits: Among expanded thyroid clonotypes above 0.001 frequency, most also occurred in blood. Forecasting of ophthalmopathy progression by the model achieved almost 71% sensitivity and approximately 72% specificity. A classifier, a 13-signature model, separated ophthalmopathy from stable hyperthyroidism with approximately 88% sensitivity and 65% to 83% specificity.

Hyperthyroidism cases were recent diagnoses of under 2 months' duration in people aged 18 to 65. Specimen: peripheral blood or thyroid tissue (not recorded which). The sequence was collected from an adult man with Graves' hyperthyroidism. This chain links TRBV14 with TRBJ1-2; 7 bases align to TRBD1. CDR3 in amino acids: CASSQTGSYGYTL. The CDR3 nucleotides are TGTGCCAGCAGCCAGACAGGGAGCTATGGCTACACCCTC.